Listed here is a single T cell receptor beta chain. TCRbeta library construction was performed incorporating unique molecular identifiers. One entry per CDR3 protein results from TCRdb running MiXCR on the PCR reads. The table lists hundreds of thousands of distinct CDR3 sequences, roughly 16% of them singletons, with approximately 4.5% in the top ten. This specimen belongs to a study of T-cell reconstitution after alpha-beta-depleted transplantation in children. V lost 6 bases and J 8 bases, leaving 26 bases between the germline ends. There are 16 residues in the CDR3. The germline gives CDR1 DFQATT, CDR2 SNEGSKA (reference sequence).

The sequencing used PBMCs, mostly from graft donor cells, collected 360 days after TCRalphabeta/CD19-depleted stem cell transplant. This chain uses TRBV20-1 with TRBJ2-1; D perhaps matches TRBD1 (6 bases). The source of this sequence is a male patient aged 10 to 17 who had a stem cell transplant for acute lymphoblastic leukemia, so the T cells may come from the graft donor. CDR3 sequence: CSAGIPLAPHRDEQFF. DNA of the CDR3: TGCAGTGCAGGAATCCCATTAGCGCCCCACAGGGATGAGCAGTTCTTC.